A selection of T cell receptor beta chains follows, all from one sample in a study of cytomegalovirus exposure and HLA in healthy donors. The protocol was immunoSEQ multiplex PCR, while the TCRdb copy is restricted to in-frame clones and leaves out a portion. The sample includes approximately 120,000 clones, about three quarters seen only once; the top ten take approximately 13%. The sample taken for sequencing was PBMCs. The receptors were sampled from a woman aged 55-70 years in good health and CMV-seropositive. The CDR3 runs from the conserved cysteine through the conserved F or W. Fields, in order: D gene, J gene, V gene, clone size, CDR3 protein, CDR3 DNA. The D gene is left open where the match is weak. Expanded clones get a size class; other rows say once, few or many, or leave the size out.

d_call: NA
j_call: TRBJ1-5
v_call: TRBV19
clone_size: NA
cdr3_aa: CASRTGNQPQHF
cdr3_nt: TGTGCCAGCAGAACAGGCAATCAGCCCCAGCATTTT

d_call: NA
j_call: TRBJ2-2
v_call: TRBV6-6
clone_size: NA
cdr3_aa: CASSYAQGRTGELFF
cdr3_nt: TGTGCCAGCAGTTATGCCCAGGGGCGAACCGGGGAGCTGTTTTTT

d_call: NA
j_call: TRBJ2-2
v_call: TRBV6-1
clone_size: NA
cdr3_aa: CASSDRGKGAGELFF
cdr3_nt: TGTGCCAGCAGTGACAGGGGCAAGGGGGCCGGGGAGCTGTTTTTT

d_call: TRBD1
j_call: TRBJ1-1
v_call: TRBV18
clone_size: NA
cdr3_aa: CASSPGQGAGTEAFF
cdr3_nt: TGTGCCAGCTCACCAGGACAGGGGGCGGGCACTGAAGCTTTCTTT

d_call: TRBD1
j_call: TRBJ1-4
v_call: TRBV5-4
clone_size: NA
cdr3_aa: CASSLGGGQGLLMEKLFF
cdr3_nt: TGTGCCAGCAGCTTGGGAGGGGGACAGGGGCTACTAATGGAAAAACTGTTTTTT

d_call: NA
j_call: TRBJ1-1
v_call: TRBV6-4
clone_size: NA
cdr3_aa: CASSERRDTEAFF
cdr3_nt: TGTGCCAGCTCTGAAAGGAGGGACACTGAAGCTTTCTTT

d_call: TRBD2
j_call: TRBJ2-5
v_call: TRBV29-1
clone_size: few
cdr3_aa: CSVRAGLASETQYF
cdr3_nt: TGCAGCGTCAGGGCGGGACTAGCTAGCGAGACCCAGTACTTC

d_call: TRBD1
j_call: TRBJ2-1
v_call: TRBV5-4
clone_size: NA
cdr3_aa: CASSFLGQGEEEQFF
cdr3_nt: TGTGCCAGCAGCTTTCTTGGACAGGGGGAAGAAGAGCAGTTCTTC

d_call: TRBD1
j_call: TRBJ1-5
v_call: TRBV18
clone_size: NA
cdr3_aa: CASSPTGMQPQHF
cdr3_nt: TGTGCCAGCTCCCCGACAGGGATGCAGCCCCAGCATTTT

d_call: TRBD1
j_call: TRBJ1-1
v_call: TRBV5-1
clone_size: once
cdr3_aa: CASSQQGGLNTEAFF
cdr3_nt: TGCGCCAGCAGCCAACAGGGGGGGCTGAACACTGAAGCTTTCTTT

d_call: TRBD1
j_call: TRBJ2-5
v_call: TRBV7-9
clone_size: NA
cdr3_aa: CASSLRERTGGTQETQYF
cdr3_nt: TGTGCCAGCAGCCTTCGAGAGAGAACAGGGGGGACACAAGAGACCCAGTACTTC

d_call: NA
j_call: TRBJ2-7
v_call: TRBV13
clone_size: NA
cdr3_aa: CASRYDGYEQYF
cdr3_nt: TGTGCCAGCAGATACGACGGGTACGAGCAGTACTTC

d_call: NA
j_call: TRBJ2-3
v_call: TRBV7-3
clone_size: NA
cdr3_aa: CASSATGSSTDTQYF
cdr3_nt: TGTGCCAGCAGCGCGACAGGATCTAGCACAGATACGCAGTATTTT

d_call: NA
j_call: TRBJ2-7
v_call: TRBV25-1
clone_size: NA
cdr3_aa: CASSDYFRNEQYF
cdr3_nt: TGTGCCAGCAGTGACTATTTCAGGAACGAGCAGTACTTC

d_call: NA
j_call: TRBJ2-4
v_call: TRBV5-1
clone_size: NA
cdr3_aa: CASSLGGGAKNIQYF
cdr3_nt: TGCGCCAGCAGCTTGGGTGGGGGCGCCAAAAACATTCAGTACTTC

d_call: TRBD1
j_call: TRBJ2-7
v_call: TRBV10-3
clone_size: few
cdr3_aa: CASGPDRGRHEQYF
cdr3_nt: TGTGCCTCTGGGCCCGACAGGGGGAGGCACGAGCAGTACTTC

d_call: TRBD1
j_call: TRBJ1-2
v_call: TRBV28
clone_size: few
cdr3_aa: CASSSGTGPYGYTF
cdr3_nt: TGTGCCAGCAGCTCCGGGACAGGGCCCTATGGCTACACCTTC

d_call: NA
j_call: TRBJ1-2
v_call: TRBV21-1
clone_size: NA
cdr3_aa: CASSTDRVSTF
cdr3_nt: TGTGCCAGCAGCACCGACAGGGTCAGCACCTTC

d_call: TRBD1
j_call: TRBJ1-1
v_call: TRBV10-3
clone_size: NA
cdr3_aa: CAIRGTGGEAFF
cdr3_nt: TGTGCCATCAGGGGGACAGGGGGCGAAGCTTTCTTT

d_call: TRBD1
j_call: TRBJ2-7
v_call: TRBV6-1
clone_size: NA
cdr3_aa: CASSGTQGGSYEQYF
cdr3_nt: TGTGCCAGCAGTGGGACACAGGGGGGTTCCTACGAGCAGTACTTC

d_call: NA
j_call: TRBJ2-7
v_call: TRBV4-1
clone_size: NA
cdr3_aa: CASSQGANYEQYF
cdr3_nt: TGCGCCAGCAGCCAAGGAGCCAACTACGAGCAGTACTTC

d_call: TRBD2
j_call: TRBJ2-2
v_call: TRBV4-3
clone_size: NA
cdr3_aa: CASSQGDGGVRPGELFF
cdr3_nt: TGCGCCAGCAGCCAGGGGGACGGGGGGGTGAGGCCCGGGGAGCTGTTTTTT

d_call: NA
j_call: TRBJ1-2
v_call: TRBV5-1
clone_size: NA
cdr3_aa: CASSSTGLRYGYTF
cdr3_nt: TGCGCCAGCAGCTCTACAGGGCTGAGGTATGGCTACACCTTC

d_call: TRBD1
j_call: TRBJ1-3
v_call: TRBV7-6
clone_size: NA
cdr3_aa: CASSLGTADTIYF
cdr3_nt: TGTGCCAGCAGCCTCGGGACAGCCGACACCATATATTTT

d_call: NA
j_call: TRBJ2-7
v_call: TRBV6-5
clone_size: NA
cdr3_aa: CASSFTTGLGAEQYF
cdr3_nt: TGTGCCAGCAGTTTCACAACGGGCCTTGGGGCCGAGCAGTACTTC

d_call: TRBD1
j_call: TRBJ1-2
v_call: TRBV6-6
clone_size: NA
cdr3_aa: CASSPRDRDNYGYTF
cdr3_nt: TGTGCCAGCAGTCCCCGGGACAGGGATAACTATGGCTACACCTTC

d_call: NA
j_call: TRBJ1-6
v_call: TRBV4-3
clone_size: few
cdr3_aa: CASSQDLQGYSPLHF
cdr3_nt: TGCGCCAGCAGCCAAGATCTACAGGGTTACTCACCCCTCCACTTT

d_call: NA
j_call: TRBJ2-7
v_call: TRBV5-1
clone_size: NA
cdr3_aa: CASSSTTGSEQYF
cdr3_nt: TGCGCCAGCAGCTCAACAACAGGGTCCGAGCAGTACTTC

d_call: TRBD1
j_call: TRBJ2-6
v_call: TRBV5-1
clone_size: NA
cdr3_aa: CASSIQGAAGANVLTF
cdr3_nt: TGCGCCAGCAGCATACAGGGGGCGGCTGGGGCCAACGTCCTGACTTTC

d_call: TRBD1
j_call: TRBJ1-3
v_call: TRBV11-2
clone_size: NA
cdr3_aa: CASSFGTAGNTIYF
cdr3_nt: TGTGCCAGCAGCTTCGGGACAGCTGGAAACACCATATATTTT

d_call: NA
j_call: TRBJ2-1
v_call: TRBV4-3
clone_size: NA
cdr3_aa: CASSQDLMGRTYNEQFF
cdr3_nt: TGCGCCAGCAGCCAAGATCTGATGGGGAGAACATACAATGAGCAGTTCTTC

d_call: NA
j_call: TRBJ2-2
v_call: TRBV2
clone_size: NA
cdr3_aa: CASSRGRGAGAGELFF
cdr3_nt: TGTGCCAGCAGTAGGGGGAGGGGGGCCGGGGCCGGGGAGCTGTTTTTT

d_call: TRBD2
j_call: TRBJ2-2
v_call: TRBV25-1
clone_size: NA
cdr3_aa: CASRGGLNTGELFF
cdr3_nt: TGTGCCAGCCGGGGGGGACTAAACACCGGGGAGCTGTTTTTT

d_call: NA
j_call: TRBJ1-5
v_call: TRBV6-1
clone_size: NA
cdr3_aa: CASSVSDRVYQPQHF
cdr3_nt: TGTGCCAGCAGTGTTTCCGACAGAGTATATCAGCCCCAGCATTTT

d_call: TRBD2
j_call: TRBJ2-3
v_call: TRBV7-3
clone_size: NA
cdr3_aa: CASSLTSGGTDTQYF
cdr3_nt: TGTGCCAGCAGCTTAACTAGCGGGGGCACAGATACGCAGTATTTT

d_call: TRBD1
j_call: TRBJ2-3
v_call: TRBV4-2
clone_size: NA
cdr3_aa: CASSQPDRGSDTQYF
cdr3_nt: TGTGCCAGCAGCCAACCCGACAGGGGGTCGGATACGCAGTATTTT

d_call: TRBD2
j_call: TRBJ2-3
v_call: TRBV5-1
clone_size: NA
cdr3_aa: CASSIPGLAGAGDTQYF
cdr3_nt: TGCGCCAGCAGCATTCCGGGACTAGCGGGGGCGGGAGATACGCAGTATTTT